The T cell receptor beta chain under discussion was sequenced for a study of T cell repertoires in cytomegalovirus infection. Study context: Public TCR beta signatures were indicative of both CMV infection and a matching HLA type. Study-level points and caveats: Across the ex vivo response, the dominant clonotypes were HLA-C-restricted CMV-specific TCR beta clonotypes. Identification of carriers of CMV plus the relevant HLA was achieved through cumulative public TCR beta family frequency.

TCRdb re-analysed the reads in MiXCR, keeping a single row per CDR3 protein. The sample records some 230,000 distinct CDR3 sequences, 20% to 25% being singletons. About this clonotype itself: As yet, its antigen is unknown.

Trimming stripped 2 bases from V and 6 bases from J, with 7 bases between. Germline values: CDR1 SEHNR, CDR2 FQNEAQ (reference sequence). The CDR3 extends over 12 amino acids. J is TRBJ1-2 and V is TRBV7-9; no clear D. Sequencing was carried out using CD8+ T cells from PBMCs. The TCR sequence derives from a human donor in good health (CMV status not recorded). Some clones in this sample may be carry-over from other donors' samples. The CDR3 sequence is CASSLLENGYTF. As DNA, the CDR3 is TGTGCCAGCAGCTTATTGGAGAATGGCTACACCTTC.